Presented here are 3 T cell receptor beta chains from one specimen sequenced in a study of blood T cells in healthy people across ages (dated by TCRdb to the mid-2010s). Libraries were constructed by 5' RACE. The instrument given in TCRdb is Illumina HiSeq 2500. The second PCR ran for about 6 to 11 cycles and used a J-beta primer mix along with a sample-barcoded 5' primer. TCRdb reprocessing: public reads trimmed at Q25 with fastp, clones called with MiXCR, in-frame beta chains kept. Rows with one shared CDR3 protein collapse into an entry with the most common genes and DNA. The sample profile shows about 1.1 million distinct CDR3 sequences; less than 45% of them were found once. The ten largest clones take up roughly 14% of the sample. Source material: blood. These receptors originate from a man between 18 and 35 years old in good health.

This clonotype has more than one count but fewer than ten. This chain links TRBV4-3 with TRBJ2-2; D uncertain. This CDR3 comprises 15 residues. CDR1 is LGHNA and CDR2 is YSLEER in the germline V gene. V lost 1 base and J lost 5, with 11 bases in between. As DNA, the CDR3 is TGCGCCAGCAGCCAAGGATATCAGCTAACCGGGGAGCTGTTTTTT. Its protein is CASSQGYQLTGELFF.

This clonotype turned up a few times. The CDR3 region has the DNA TGCAGCGTTGAGCAAAGGAGTCCTAGCACAGATACGCAGTATTTT. Translated, it gives CSVEQRSPSTDTQYF. The rearrangement uses TRBV29-1 and TRBJ2-3; no clear D. This CDR3 is 15 amino acids long. Between the trimmed V and J ends, which lost 3 bases and 0 bases, there was a span of 13 bases. Germline-derived CDR1 and CDR2 are SQVTM and ANQGSEA.

This rearrangement joins TRBV6-2 or TRBV6-3 to TRBJ2-1; D may be TRBD2 (7 bases). This CDR3 contains 15 residues. Germline V gene lookup returns CDR1 MNHEY and CDR2 SVGEGT. Trimming removed 2 bases from V and 10 bases from J, with 18 bases in between. The chain's CDR3 is CASSYIGGGPSEQFF. The CDR3 DNA sequence: TGTGCCAGCAGTTACATCGGCGGGGGCCCCTCCGAGCAGTTCTTC.